This TCR beta chain was observed in a study of blood T cell repertoires in COVID-19. Study information: PBMCs, B-cell-depleted T cells, or T cells provided the cDNA or gDNA that made up the material.

Assay used: immunoSEQ multiplex PCR; TCRdb lists only in-frame clones, some missing. The sample lists fewer than 90,000 clones, about 87% occurring once. CDR1 is LNHDA and CDR2 is SQIVND in the germline V gene (reference sequence). V was clipped by 8 bases and J by 3 bases, with 13 bases between them. This CDR3 has 14 residues. The clonotype originates from a man aged 60 to 75 with acute or convalescent COVID-19. Source material: peripheral blood. The chain uses TRBV19 and TRBJ2-2; a weak D match, TRBD2 (6 bases). The CDR3 spells CASVGGKDTGELFF. Here the CDR3 DNA reads TGTGCCAGTGTTGGGGGGAAGGACACCGGGGAGCTGTTTTTT. Together with reference TRBV19 and TRBJ2-2, the CDR3 gives the full variable domain: DGGITQSPKYLFRKEGQNVTLSCEQNLNHDAMYWYRQDPGQGLRLIYYSQIVNDFQKGDIAEGYSVSREKKESFPLTVTSAQKNPTAFYLCASVGGKDTGELFFGEGSRLTVL.